The following is a T cell receptor beta chain sequence with its context. The sample comes from a study of cytomegalovirus exposure and HLA in healthy donors. Study overall: Of the donors genotyped, several hundred in all, around 76% fell in the Caucasian-associated ancestry cluster.

The PCR contained 60 Vbeta and 13 Jbeta primers. Data came from immunoSEQ multiplex PCR; TCRdb stores just in-frame clones and leaves some out. Among approximately 150,000 clones listed, around three quarters were seen once. Germline assignment: CDR1 LGHNA and CDR2 YSLEER. The CDR3 extends over 15 amino acids. The ends were cut back, 1 base at V and 3 bases at J, with 13 bases in the middle. The TCR originated in a middle-aged man in good health and CMV-seronegative. Material for sequencing was PBMCs. The rearrangement joins TRBV4-3 to TRBJ2-7; tentatively, D is TRBD2 (7 bases). CDR3 sequence: CASSQGKGGLYEQYF. CDR3 bases: TGCGCCAGCAGCCAAGGGAAGGGGGGGCTCTACGAGCAGTACTTC.